The entry below gives a single TCR beta chain sequence along with its context. What it binds is not known. The sample belongs to a study of CD8 T cell repertoires and HIV-1 epitope variants. The overall study: Equal numbers of autologous T cell-negative cells presented antigen to enriched T cells.

CDR1 is MNHNY, CDR2 SVGAGI, per germline (reference sequence). The ends were cut back, 3 bases at V and 1 base at J, with 6 bases in the middle. The CDR3 consists of 13 residues. Profiled with immunoSEQ multiplex PCR; TCRdb holds only in-frame clones, not every one. Here the sample spans just over 2,500 clones, roughly 70% being singletons. The rearrangement links TRBV6-6 to TRBJ1-1, with D perhaps matching TRBD1 (5 bases). Sample: cultured CD8+ T cells derived from PBMCs. The clonotype comes from a male donor with HIV. For the CDR3, the DNA is TGTGCCAGCAGTTATGGGGGGAACACTGAAGCTTTCTTT. Encoded protein: CASSYGGNTEAFF.